The 28 T cell receptor beta chains listed next were all sequenced from one sample in a study of T cell repertoires in cytomegalovirus infection. TCRdb itself ran the reads through MiXCR, one entry per CDR3 protein. This table has more than 500,000 distinct CDR3 sequences, 16% appearing once. Material for sequencing was CD8+ T cells from PBMCs. All receptors come from a human donor in good health (CMV status not recorded). Some clones in this sample may be carry-over from other donors' samples.

V and J are TRBV2 and TRBJ2-3; D is ambiguous. Per germline, CDR1 SNHLY and CDR2 FYNNEI. V was cut by 7 bases and J by 2 bases, with 19 bases left in between. This CDR3 region has 16 residues. In DNA, the CDR3 is TGTGCCAGCACTGAGGAATTCACCTCCCTCACAGATACGCAGTATTTT. This translates into CASTEEFTSLTDTQYF.

This clonotype is termed medium-sized (0.01 to 0.1%). V gene TRBV7-9 combines with J gene TRBJ2-1; 11 positions match TRBD2. Germline CDR1 SEHNR, CDR2 FQNEAQ (reference sequence). This CDR3 region has 16 residues. V lost 5 bases and J lost 5; bases outside the gene matches: 8. The CDR3 reads CASSPKTSGSNNEQFF. The CDR3 nucleotides are TGTGCCAGCAGCCCAAAAACTAGCGGGAGTAACAATGAGCAGTTCTTC. Drawing the rest from reference TRBV7-9 and TRBJ2-1, the complete variable domain is DTGVSQNPRHKITKRGQNVTFRCDPISEHNRLYWYRQTLGQGPEFLTYFQNEAQLEKSRLLSDRFSAERPKGSFSTLEIQRTEQGDSAMYLCASSPKTSGSNNEQFFGPGTRLTVL.

Comment on this clonotype: A much larger clonotype is one base distant, so this may be a read error. Since no conserved phenylalanine or tryptophan closes the CDR3, a read error is the likely cause. The chain employs TRBV27 and TRBJ2-5, with 10 nucleotides matching TRBD1. V was pared by 1 base and J by 1 base, with 6 bases of the junction left unmatched. The germline V gene has CDR1 MNHEY and CDR2 SMNVEV (reference sequence). This CDR3 is 17 amino acids long. CDR3 coding DNA: TGTGCCAGCAGTTTATTGAGGACAGGGGGGATCCAAGAGACCCAGTACTTA. Translation: CASSLLRTGGIQETQYL.

A few counts support this clonotype. The rearrangement joins TRBV4-1 to TRBJ1-5; D unresolved. The V end lost 0 bases, the J end lost 10 bases, and 13 bases lay between the germline ends. Germline-derived CDR1 and CDR2 are MGHRA and YSYEKL. The length of the CDR3 is 14 residues. CDR3 sequence: CASSQDVLGNPQHF. DNA for the CDR3: TGCGCCAGCAGCCAAGATGTCCTGGGTAACCCCCAGCATTTT.

The CDR3 spells CASSSGTAEAFF. CDR3 DNA sequence: TGTGCCAGCAGCTCCGGGACAGCTGAAGCTTTCTTT. V gene TRBV5-6 combines with J gene TRBJ1-1, with 7 bases identical to TRBD1. The V gene end was trimmed by 3 bases and the J gene end by 6 bases; junction bases not matched to a gene: 2. This CDR3 has 12 amino acids. The germline V gene has CDR1 SGHDT and CDR2 YYEEEE.

This clonotype appeared many times. J is TRBJ1-1 and V is TRBV14; a possible D gene is TRBD1 (5 bases). CDR1 SGHDN and CDR2 FVKESK come from the germline V gene. V lost 6 bases, J lost 6 bases, and 23 bases lay in between. This CDR3 is 16 amino acids long. The CDR3 reads CASRPGSGGFGSEAFF. CDR3 in DNA: TGTGCCAGCAGGCCGGGGTCGGGGGGGTTCGGTTCTGAAGCTTTCTTT. Based on the CDR3 plus reference TRBV14 and TRBJ1-1, the full variable domain is EAGVTQFPSHSVIEKGQTVTLRCDPISGHDNLYWYRRVMGKEIKFLLHFVKESKQDESGMPNNRFLAERTGGTYSTLKVQPAELEDSGVYFCASRPGSGGFGSEAFFGQGTRLTVV.

This clonotype was picked up many times. The CDR3 spells CASSVDFRGTNTEAFF. CDR3 nucleotide sequence: TGTGCCAGCAGCGTAGACTTTCGGGGAACAAACACTGAAGCTTTCTTT. The chain combines TRBV9 with TRBJ1-1; D unclear. The germline V and J ends were trimmed by 0 bases and 2 bases, with 14 bases remaining between them. CDR1 and CDR2 (germline): SGDLS, YYNGEE. The CDR3 has 16 amino acids.

The chain couples TRBV27 to TRBJ2-7; no clear D. Trimming pared 2 bases from V and 1 base from J, leaving 12 bases between. The CDR3 consists of 15 residues. CDR1 is MNHEY, CDR2 SMNVEV, per germline (reference sequence). DNA for the CDR3: TGTGCCAGCAGTTTACGGGCAGCGTCATCCTACGAGCAGTACTTC. It encodes CASSLRAASSYEQYF.

This clonotype came up many times. This chain links TRBV27 with TRBJ1-2; TRBD1 agrees at 10 bases. The V gene's germline CDR1 is MNHEY and CDR2 SMNVEV (reference sequence). There are 14 residues in the CDR3. V lost 6 bases, J lost 5 bases, and 6 bases stayed unmatched. The CDR3 protein is CASSLGTGAYGYTF. The CDR3, as DNA: TGTGCCAGCAGCTTAGGGACAGGGGCTTATGGCTACACCTTC.

This clonotype was observed at least ten times. V usage is TRBV6-5 and J usage is TRBJ1-1, with no clear D. Germline assignment: CDR1 MNHEY and CDR2 SVGAGI. Trimming removed 5 bases at V and 11 bases at J, with 6 bases between. The CDR3 has 9 amino acids. The CDR3 sequence is CASSLMAFF. The CDR3 region has the DNA TGTGCCAGCAGTCTAATGGCTTTCTTT.

This chain links TRBV28 with TRBJ2-1; TRBD1 aligns across 9 bases. V was clipped by 7 bases and J by 4 bases; unmatched bases: 8. This CDR3 has 15 amino acids. Germline CDR1 reads MDHEN; CDR2 reads SYDVKM. Here the CDR3 reads CASTNGQGSYNEQFF. In DNA, the CDR3 is TGTGCCAGCACCAACGGACAGGGGAGTTACAATGAGCAGTTCTTC.

This clonotype appeared many times. This rearrangement joins TRBV7-8 to TRBJ2-1; TRBD2 agrees at 11 bases. This CDR3 comprises 17 residues. The germline gives CDR1 SGHVS, CDR2 FQNEAQ. With 6 bases clipped from V and 0 bases from J, the junction kept 7 bases outside the gene matches. CDR3: CASSLMGLADSYNEQFF. CDR3 sequence (DNA): TGTGCCAGCAGTTTAATGGGACTAGCGGACTCCTACAATGAGCAGTTCTTC.

V and J are TRBV20-1 and TRBJ2-2, with a weak D call TRBD2 (5 bases). Between the trimmed V and J ends, which lost 2 bases and 2 bases, there was a span of 12 bases. This CDR3 has 15 amino acids. The germline CDR1 and CDR2 sequences are DFQATT and SNEGSKA (reference sequence). The CDR3 DNA reads TGCAGTGCTAGACCACCCCGGGGAAACACCGGGGAGCTGTTTTTT. Protein: CSARPPRGNTGELFF.

On this clonotype: The CDR3 does not close with the conserved phenylalanine or tryptophan, likely indicating a read error. This rearrangement joins TRBV6-1 to TRBJ2-1, with D perhaps TRBD1 (5 bases). CDR1 is MNHNS, CDR2 SASEGT, per germline. V dropped 3 bases and J dropped 7 bases, with 25 bases sitting between them. The CDR3 is made up of 18 amino acids. The CDR3 sequence: CASSEDPRAAWLENEQFL. Here the CDR3 DNA reads TGTGCCAGCAGTGAGGACCCCAGGGCAGCGTGGCTGGAAAATGAGCAGTTCTTG.

In this sample, this clonotype turned up many times. The gene calls are TRBV7-9 and TRBJ2-1, with 8 bases matching TRBD1. Germline V gene lookup returns CDR1 SEHNR and CDR2 FQNEAQ (reference sequence). This CDR3 comprises 17 residues. V dropped 7 bases and J dropped 6; count of bases not matched to a gene: 17. The CDR3 region has the DNA TGTGCCAGCACCAATTCAGGGGGCCTCATTCCCTCCAATGAGCAGTTCTTC. Translated, it gives CASTNSGGLIPSNEQFF.

The gene calls are TRBV14 and TRBJ1-6; D possibly corresponds to TRBD1 (5 bases). This CDR3 spans 15 amino acids. The germline V gene has CDR1 SGHDN and CDR2 FVKESK. Deletions cut 0 bases from V and 5 bases from J, with 8 bases between. CDR3 sequence (DNA): TGTGCCAGCAGCCAAGACCCCAGGGATAATTCACCCCTCCACTTT. Amino acids: CASSQDPRDNSPLHF.

This clonotype has at least ten counts. The J gene is TRBJ2-1, the V gene TRBV24-1; TRBD1 agrees at 8 bases. Per the germline V gene, CDR1 is KGHDR and CDR2 is SFDVKD. This CDR3 is 16 amino acids long. Germline trimming cut 4 bases from V and 0 bases from J; bases unmatched to any gene: 4. CDR3 sequence (DNA): TGTGCCACCAGTGACCGGACAGGGCCCTCCTACAATGAGCAGTTCTTC. This translates into CATSDRTGPSYNEQFF.

This clonotype was detected many times. Here the CDR3 DNA reads TGTGCCTGGAGTGCGGGACTAGCGGGAGAAGAGACCCAGTACTTC. Protein sequence: CAWSAGLAGEETQYF. The gene calls are TRBV30 and TRBJ2-5, with 14 bases aligning to TRBD2. V dropped 1 base and J dropped 3; count of bases not matched to a gene: 1. The CDR3 has 15 residues. Germline V CDR1 and CDR2: GTSNPN, SVGIG (reference sequence).

The chain uses TRBV20-1 and TRBJ1-1, with D possibly TRBD1 on 5 matching bases. The CDR3 is 15 amino acids. Germline lookup yields CDR1 DFQATT and CDR2 SNEGSKA (reference sequence). V lost 0 bases, J lost 8 bases, and 19 bases lay in between. The CDR3 loop is CSARDRGASTEEAFF. The CDR3 DNA sequence: TGCAGTGCTAGAGATCGCGGGGCCTCTACTGAGGAAGCTTTCTTT.

This clonotype was seen a few times. This chain connects TRBV27 to TRBJ2-1; 11 bases are a match to TRBD2. This CDR3 is built from 16 residues. Germline trimming cut 7 bases from V and 5 bases from J; bases unmatched to any gene: 10. The germline V gene encodes CDR1 MNHEY and CDR2 SMNVEV (reference sequence). CDR3 residues: CASTVGGLAGHNEQFF. CDR3 nucleotide sequence: TGTGCCAGCACCGTGGGTGGACTAGCGGGCCACAATGAGCAGTTCTTC.

The table lists this clonotype with many counts. The CDR3 region is CASGRGSGNSPLHF. CDR3 sequence (DNA): TGTGCCAGCGGTAGGGGGTCGGGGAATTCACCCCTCCACTTT. This sequence joins TRBV7-3 and TRBJ1-6; D is perhaps TRBD1 (6 bases). CDR1 SGHTA and CDR2 FQGTGA come from the germline V gene. V was shortened by 8 bases and J by 7 bases, with 15 bases between the two germline ends. The CDR3 consists of 14 residues.

This clonotype was counted ten times or more. This rearrangement joins TRBV4-1 to TRBJ1-5, with a tentative D call TRBD1 (6 bases). The CDR3 sequence is 16 residues long. From germline, CDR1 is MGHRA and CDR2 YSYEKL. V lost 0 bases to trimming and J lost 2 bases, with 11 bases between them. CDR3 sequence (DNA): TGCGCCAGCAGCCAAGATCTCAGGGGAGGCAATCAGCCCCAGCATTTT. Translating it yields CASSQDLRGGNQPQHF.

This rearrangement joins TRBV6-2 or TRBV6-3 to TRBJ1-2, with D hard to call. V lost 5 bases and J lost 5, with 12 bases in between. CDR3 length equals 13 residues. The germline gives CDR1 MNHEY, CDR2 SVGEGT. The CDR3 protein is CASSATREYGYTF. CDR3 DNA sequence: TGTGCCAGCAGTGCGACTAGGGAGTATGGCTACACCTTC.

This clonotype occurred many times. The chain is built from TRBV7-9 and TRBJ2-2; D is ambiguous. The CDR3 covers 15 residues. In germline, CDR1 is SEHNR, CDR2 FQNEAQ (reference sequence). The V and J ends lost 5 bases and 4 bases respectively, with 14 bases between them. The CDR3 is CASSPSSTGTGELFF. The CDR3 DNA sequence: TGTGCCAGCAGCCCGTCAAGTACGGGCACCGGGGAGCTGTTTTTT.

This clonotype was recorded a few times. The V and J genes are TRBV20-1 and TRBJ2-7; 7 bases are shared with TRBD2. This CDR3 has 12 residues. V lost 6 bases and J lost 3; bases outside the gene matches: 5. CDR1 is DFQATT, CDR2 SNEGSKA, per germline (reference sequence). The CDR3 DNA follows: TGCAGTGCAAGGGAGGGACGCTACGAGCAGTACTTC. It encodes CSAREGRYEQYF.

The V and J genes are TRBV14 and TRBJ2-3; 11 nucleotides line up with TRBD2. This CDR3 comprises 16 residues. The germline CDR1 and CDR2 sequences are SGHDN and FVKESK. V dropped 0 bases and J dropped 5; count of bases not matched to a gene: 4. As DNA, the CDR3 is TGTGCCAGCAGCCAAGAAAGACTAGCGGGAATAGATACGCAGTATTTT. Translated, it gives CASSQERLAGIDTQYF.

A few counts support this clonotype. This chain joins TRBV11-2 and TRBJ2-1; no firm D call. V dropped 5 bases and J dropped 0 bases, with 14 bases sitting between them. From germline, CDR1 is SGHAT and CDR2 FQNNGV. The CDR3 is made up of 16 amino acids. The CDR3 coding sequence is TGTGCCAGCAGCCCCCGGCTAGTGGACTCCTACAATGAGCAGTTCTTC. Translating gives CASSPRLVDSYNEQFF.

The count of this clonotype is one. The CDR3, as DNA: TGCAGCGTTGATGAAAGGGGTAGTCTCTACGAGCAGTACTTC. It codes for CSVDERGSLYEQYF. The chain recombines TRBV29-1 with TRBJ2-7; a weak D match, TRBD1 (5 bases). The CDR3 loop spans 14 amino acids. CDR1 is SQVTM and CDR2 is ANQGSEA in the germline V gene. The V and J ends lost 3 bases and 3 bases respectively, with 15 bases between them.